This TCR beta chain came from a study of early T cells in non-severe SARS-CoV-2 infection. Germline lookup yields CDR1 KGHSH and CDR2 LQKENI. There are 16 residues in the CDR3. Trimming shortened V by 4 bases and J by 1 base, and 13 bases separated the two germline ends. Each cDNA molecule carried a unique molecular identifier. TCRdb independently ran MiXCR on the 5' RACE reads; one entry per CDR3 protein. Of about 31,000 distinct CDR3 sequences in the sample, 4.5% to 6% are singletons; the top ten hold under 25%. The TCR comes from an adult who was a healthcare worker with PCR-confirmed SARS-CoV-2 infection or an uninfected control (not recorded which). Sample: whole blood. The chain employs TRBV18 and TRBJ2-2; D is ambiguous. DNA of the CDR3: TGTGCCAGCTCACGGTCGTTAACGGAGAACACCGGGGAGCTGTTTTTT. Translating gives CASSRSLTENTGELFF.